A few counts support the clone carrying this T cell receptor (beta chain). The record originates from a study of control samples from healthy donors and cancer patients. J gave up 9 bases and V 2 bases, and 7 bases lay outside the gene matches. This CDR3 region has 15 residues. The germline V gene has CDR1 SGHRS and CDR2 YFSETQ. The table came from immunoSEQ multiplex PCR; TCRdb's copy has only in-frame clones and leaves some out. The table has approximately 130,000 clones, 87% seen once; the top ten hold around 9.4%. This sequence originates from a man between 35 and 55 years old in good health. Material for sequencing was blood. This rearrangement joins TRBV5-1 to TRBJ1-6; 8 nucleotides agree with TRBD1. The CDR3 sequence: CASSFNDRGSSPLHF. The CDR3 DNA is TGCGCCAGCAGCTTTAATGACAGGGGTAGTTCACCCCTCCACTTT.